Shown below are 5 T cell receptor beta chains from a single sample sequenced in a study of cytomegalovirus exposure and HLA in healthy donors. 60 Vbeta and 13 Jbeta primers were used in PCR. The table came from immunoSEQ multiplex PCR; TCRdb's copy has only in-frame clones and leaves some out. The sample includes some 130,000 clones, less than 10% seen only once; the top ten take 1.8%. Specimen: PBMCs. The receptors were gathered from a man between 45 and 60 years old in good health and CMV-seronegative.

The sample holds a few counts of this clone. At one end the junction does not follow the germline gene, possibly because of a read error. The chain uses TRBV27 and TRBJ2-5, with a weak D call TRBD2 (5 bases). CDR1 is MNHEY and CDR2 is SMNVEV in the germline V gene (reference sequence). The CDR3 length is 13 residues. CDR3 sequence: CASSLKGGSAEDF. The CDR3 DNA follows: TGTGCCAGCAGTTTGAAAGGTGGCTCGGCGGAGGACTTC.

CDR3 DNA sequence: TGCGCCAGCAGCTTCCTCGGTGACATTCAGTACTTC. It is translated as CASSFLGDIQYF. The chain uses TRBV5-1 and TRBJ2-4; D call uncertain. Per germline, CDR1 SGHRS and CDR2 YFSETQ. There are 12 residues in the CDR3. V was pared by 2 bases and J by 8 bases, with 8 bases between.

This clone has more than one count but fewer than ten. The germline gene is not matched at one end of the junction; a read error may be the cause. The CDR3 DNA reads TGTGCTAGCAGCCCCGGGTCACCAAATTCCTACGAGCAGTACTTC. Its translation: CASSPGSPNSYEQYF. The J gene is TRBJ2-7, the V gene TRBV7-7; D gene ambiguous. The length of the CDR3 is 15 residues. Germline-derived CDR1 and CDR2 are SSHAT and FNYEAQ (reference sequence).

The CDR3, as DNA: TGTGCCAGCAGTGAACAGGGGAAGGAGGGCTACACCTTC. It is translated as CASSEQGKEGYTF. This chain uses TRBV2 with TRBJ1-2; D perhaps matches TRBD1 (6 bases). The V end lost 2 bases, the J end lost 8 bases, and 12 bases lay between the germline ends. The CDR3 consists of 13 residues. Germline V gives CDR1 SNHLY, CDR2 FYNNEI.

The genes are TRBV5-1 and TRBJ2-5; 11 bases agree with TRBD2. V shed 1 base and J 5 bases; nucleotides not matched to a gene: 4. CDR1 and CDR2 from the germline V gene are SGHRS and YFSETQ. This CDR3 spans 15 amino acids. This CDR3 is CASSLLAGGDETQYF. The DNA for the CDR3 is TGCGCCAGCAGCTTGTTAGCGGGAGGGGACGAGACCCAGTACTTC.